This TCR beta chain was documented in a study of T cells in localized non-small cell lung cancer. Concerning this clone: Antigen: not known.

TCRdb's table, derived via immunoSEQ multiplex PCR, lists solely in-frame clones and lacks some. Of over 45,000 clones in the sample, around 84% were seen once. Study-level points and caveats: In adjacent lung, a median around 50 of the top 100 tumor clones were found.

The source is a female donor with stage II lung adenocarcinoma. The input for sequencing was PBMCs, taken before any cancer treatment.

In nucleotides, the CDR3 is TGTGCCAGCAGTGAACCCGGACAGGTAGCCTACAATGAGCAGTTCTTC. Amino acids: CASSEPGQVAYNEQFF. The chain joins TRBV6-1 to TRBJ2-1, with 7 bases identical to TRBD1. CDR3 length: 16 residues. Germline V lookup: CDR1 MNHNS, CDR2 SASEGT. J lost 2 bases, V lost 2 bases, and 6 bases had no gene match.